Detailed here is one T cell receptor beta chain. Its antigen is unknown. This record comes from a study of T cell responses to AZD1222 COVID-19 vaccine. Notes on the study in general: Seropositive AZD1222 recipients at baseline numbered only 6 or 7.

Sequenced by immunoSEQ multiplex PCR; TCRdb stores in-frame clones only, minus some. The sample consists of 95,000 to 100,000 clones, just over 90% of them appearing once. The CDR3 runs to 15 residues. V was trimmed by 0 bases and J by 6 bases, leaving 15 bases between them. Germline values: CDR1 SQVTM, CDR2 ANQGSEA. The TCR was taken from an adult in good health. The sample was peripheral blood, taken on day 0 of AZD1222 vaccination. This sequence joins TRBV29-1 and TRBJ2-4; maybe TRBD1 (5 bases). DNA for the CDR3: TGCAGCGTTGAAGAGGGGCAGGGAATGGGAAACATTCAGTACTTC. Translating it yields CSVEEGQGMGNIQYF.